This T cell receptor gamma chain was sequenced in a study of Vδ1+ human thymocytes. Sequences come from RNA converted to cDNA by reverse transcription. Multiplex PCR used pooled V-gene forward primers and a constant-region reverse primer to amplify CDR3s. TCRdb re-called clones from the multiplex PCR reads using CATT. This table has some 11,000 gamma-chain clones, over 40% appearing once. As for this clone: Antigen specificity is unknown.

General study points: Thymic delta-chain repertoires held approximately 19% Vdelta2 sequences and few Vdelta3, despite high sort purity. Many TRG clonotypes were shared between donors; TRD repertoires were essentially private. Highly polyclonal TRG and TRD repertoires with Gaussian CDR3 length distributions appeared in thymus.

Per the germline V gene, CDR1 is VENAVY and CDR2 is YDSYNSRV. The CDR3 has 12 residues. Unmatched junction bases numbered 6, after V lost 2 bases and J lost 12 bases. Alphabeta T cells were depleted, then CD3+ Vdelta1+ Vdelta2- thymocytes were FACS-sorted. Sorted Vdelta1+ thymocytes were roughly 98% to 99.6% pure. The sequenced sample was Vdelta1+ gamma-delta thymocytes from the thymus. Subset meaning: FACS-sorted CD3+ TCRalphabeta- TCRVdelta1+ TCRVdelta2- thymocytes. This chain uses TRGV8 with TRGJP2. The sequence was obtained from a boy under two years old who had congenital heart surgery. The CDR3 sequence is CATWDKEGIKTF. The CDR3 DNA follows: TGTGCCACCTGGGATAAAGAGGGGATCAAGACGTTT.